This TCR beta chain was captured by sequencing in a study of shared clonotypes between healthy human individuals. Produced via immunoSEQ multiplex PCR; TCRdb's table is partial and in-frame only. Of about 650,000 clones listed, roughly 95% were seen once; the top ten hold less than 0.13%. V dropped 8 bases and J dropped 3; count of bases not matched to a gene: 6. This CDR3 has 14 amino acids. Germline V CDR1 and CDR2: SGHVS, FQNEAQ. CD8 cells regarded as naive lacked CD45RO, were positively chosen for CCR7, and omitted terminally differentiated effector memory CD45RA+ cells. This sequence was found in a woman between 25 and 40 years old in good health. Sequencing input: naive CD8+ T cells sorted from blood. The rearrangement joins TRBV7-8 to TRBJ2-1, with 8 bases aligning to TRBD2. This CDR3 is CASRSGSGYNEQFF. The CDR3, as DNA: TGTGCCAGCCGCAGCGGGAGTGGCTACAATGAGCAGTTCTTC.